This TCR beta chain was sequenced in a study of tumor-infiltrating lymphocytes in glioblastoma multiforme. A note on this clonotype: Its target is not known. This likely comes from a read error, as the CDR3 has no conserved phenylalanine or tryptophan at its end.

Study observations and caveats: The TCR and somatic mutation analysis included just one glioblastoma patient.

Multiple V-beta primers and a C-beta primer amplified TCRB from RNA. These TCRB libraries lack any described unique molecular identifiers. MiXCR, applied by TCRdb to the multiplex PCR reads, yields one record per CDR3 protein. The sample carries 9,000 or so distinct CDR3 sequences, roughly 69% recorded once. From germline, CDR1 is DFQATT and CDR2 SNEGSKA (reference sequence). CDR3 length: 14 amino acids. The origin of this receptor is a male donor with glioblastoma. V gene TRBV20-1 combines with J gene TRBJ2-1; possible D gene TRBD1, 5 bases. Sample: brain tumor tissue. The CDR3 loop is CSARDGAGLYEQFI. The CDR3 DNA reads TGCAGCGCTAGAGATGGCGCAGGGCTGTATGAGCAGTTCATC.